The clone carrying this T cell receptor beta chain appeared a few times. The antigen is undetermined. This specimen comes from a study of cytomegalovirus exposure and HLA in healthy donors. General study points: The availability of immune exposure information extended only to CMV serostatus. Per a prior analysis, the majority of TCR beta V segments were productive roughly 90% or roughly 30% of the time.

With 60 Vbeta and 13 Jbeta primers, the PCR was carried out. Sequencing used immunoSEQ multiplex PCR; TCRdb keeps in-frame clones, though not all of them. The sample includes 200,000 to 250,000 clones, about 85% seen only once; the top ten take 0.2% to 0.25%. This CDR3 is 15 amino acids long. The ends lost 1 base at V and 2 bases at J; junction bases unmatched: 1. Germline-derived CDR1 and CDR2 are MGHRA and YSYEKL. Sequenced sample: PBMCs. The rearrangement uses TRBV4-1 and TRBJ2-7; 11 bases line up with TRBD2. The sequence was obtained from a girl aged 2-9 years in good health and CMV-seronegative. As DNA, the CDR3 is TGCGCCAGCAGCCAAGGACTAGCGGGGACCTACGAGCAGTACTTC. Its translation is CASSQGLAGTYEQYF.